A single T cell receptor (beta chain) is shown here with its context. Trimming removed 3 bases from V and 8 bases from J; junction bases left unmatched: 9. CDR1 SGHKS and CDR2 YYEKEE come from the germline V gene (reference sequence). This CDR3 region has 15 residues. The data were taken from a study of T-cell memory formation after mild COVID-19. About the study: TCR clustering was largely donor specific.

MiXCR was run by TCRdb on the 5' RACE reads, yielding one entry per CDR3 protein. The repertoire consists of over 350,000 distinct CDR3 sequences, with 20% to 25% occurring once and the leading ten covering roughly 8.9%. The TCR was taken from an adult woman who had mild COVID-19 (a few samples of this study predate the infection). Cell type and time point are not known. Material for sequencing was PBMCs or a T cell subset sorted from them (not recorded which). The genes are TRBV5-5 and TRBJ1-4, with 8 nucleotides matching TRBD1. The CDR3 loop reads CASSSTGTGSEKLFF. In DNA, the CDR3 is TGTGCCAGCAGCTCCACCGGGACAGGAAGCGAAAAACTGTTTTTT. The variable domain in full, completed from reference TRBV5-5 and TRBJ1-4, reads DAGVTQSPTHLIKTRGQQVTLRCSPISGHKSVSWYQQVLGQGPQFIFQYYEKEERGRGNFPDRFSARQFPNYSSELNVNALLLGDSALYLCASSSTGTGSEKLFFGSGTQLSVL.